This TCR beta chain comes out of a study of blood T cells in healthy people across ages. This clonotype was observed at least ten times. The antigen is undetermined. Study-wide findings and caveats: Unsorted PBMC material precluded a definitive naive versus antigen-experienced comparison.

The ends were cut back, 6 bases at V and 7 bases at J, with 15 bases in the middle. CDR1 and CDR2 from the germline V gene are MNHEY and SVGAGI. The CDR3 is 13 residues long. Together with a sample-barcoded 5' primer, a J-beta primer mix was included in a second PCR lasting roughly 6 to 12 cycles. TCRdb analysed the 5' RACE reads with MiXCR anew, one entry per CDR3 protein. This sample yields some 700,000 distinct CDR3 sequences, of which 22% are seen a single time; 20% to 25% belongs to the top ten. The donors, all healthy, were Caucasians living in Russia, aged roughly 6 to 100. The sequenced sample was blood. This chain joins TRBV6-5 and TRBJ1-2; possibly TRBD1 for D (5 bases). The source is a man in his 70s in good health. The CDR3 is CASRPGMQGGYTF. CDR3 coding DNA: TGTGCCAGCAGGCCCGGGATGCAGGGTGGCTACACCTTC.